These 12 T cell receptor beta chains originate from one sample sequenced in a study of tumor-infiltrating lymphocytes in primary liver carcinoma (dated by TCRdb to the late 2010s). Sequencing was performed on an Illumina HiSeq 2500. Starting from around 500 ng total RNA, TCRbeta-specific cDNA was produced by reverse transcription with a constant-region primer and ProtoScript II reverse transcriptase. TCRbeta libraries were built with three nested multiplex PCR rounds, a slightly modified ARM-PCR procedure. Each of the first two PCR rounds ran for about 10 cycles and used multiplex TRBV1-TRBV30 forward primers together with a Cbeta reverse primer. TCRdb reran the public reads through fastp at Q25 and MiXCR, keeping productive beta chains. One record per CDR3 amino acid sequence lists the most common genes and DNA. This sample gives roughly 50,000 distinct CDR3 sequences in total; around three quarters of them show up just once. About 25% of the sample is held by the ten biggest clonotypes.

Total RNA and DNA were co-extracted without cell sorting from approximately 20-30 mg of bulk tissue using the AllPrep DNA/RNA mini kit. Sequenced: liver tumor tissue from sampling region 2. This specimen's cell subset or site label, per the study, means: tumor region T2, inferior pole. The receptors were sampled from a man between 40 and 49 years old with primary liver carcinoma and hepatitis B virus infection.

To note about this clonotype: The conserved final phenylalanine or tryptophan is absent from the CDR3, which likely points to a read error. The limits of the CDR3 on the DNA are not certain, so only TCRdb's listed CDR3 is given. The V and J genes are TRBV6-1 and TRBJ2-3; TRBD2 was called by the table and not checked on the DNA. With termini counted, the CDR3 has 16 amino acids. The germline V gene encodes CDR1 MNHNS and CDR2 SASEGT. The CDR3 sequence: CASSQLAGLTTDTKNI.

A note on this clonotype: One junction end does not reproduce the germline sequence, and a read error may be involved. The chain uses TRBV5-6 and TRBJ2-5; no firm D call. Germline CDR1 SGHDT, CDR2 YYEEEE. The CDR3 spans 14 residues. For the CDR3, the DNA is TGTGCTAGCAGCTTGTTCGGCGAGGAAGAGACCCAGTATTTC. The encoded protein is CASSLFGEEETQYF.

This clonotype was seen many times. The rearrangement uses TRBV5-1 and TRBJ2-5, with D possibly matching TRBD1 (5 bases). Germline V gene lookup returns CDR1 SGHRS and CDR2 YFSETQ. The V gene lost 3 bases and the J gene lost 0 bases, with 15 bases spanning the gap. CDR3 size: 16 residues. Here the CDR3 DNA reads TGCGCCAGCAGCTCCCTGGGGCAGCCGTACCAAGAGACCCAGTACTTC. Translating it yields CASSSLGQPYQETQYF.

Regarding this clonotype: This may stem from a read error, because a much larger clone lies one nucleotide away. The chain couples TRBV24-1 to TRBJ2-2, with TRBD2 matching over 10 bases. This CDR3 comprises 16 residues. From germline, CDR1 is KGHDR and CDR2 SFDVKD. CDR3 bases: TGTGCCACCAGTGATTTGACTAGCGGGAACACCGGGGAGCTGCTTTTT. Amino acids: CATSDLTSGNTGELLF.

In the case of this clonotype: At one end, the junction sequence differs from germline, possibly due to a read error. The V call is TRBV11-2, the J call TRBJ2-1; a weak D match, TRBD1 (6 bases). This CDR3 contains 17 residues. Germline V CDR1 and CDR2: SGHAT, FQNNGV. CDR3 nucleotide sequence: TGTGCCAGCAGCCATATGGGACACTCAAGCGAGAAAGGTGAGAAGTTCTTC. This codes for CASSHMGHSSEKGEKFF.

As to this clonotype: Compared with germline, one end of the junction differs, possibly owing to a read error. J is TRBJ1-2 and V is TRBV4-1; D remains ambiguous. Germline CDR1 MGHRA, CDR2 YSYEKL. CDR3 length: 14 residues. This CDR3 reads CANSPREGRYGYTF. The CDR3, as DNA: TGTGCCAACAGCCCTAGAGAAGGGCGCTATGGCTACACCTTC.

Remarks on this clonotype: Given the absence of the conserved phenylalanine or tryptophan at the CDR3 end, a read error is likely. V usage is TRBV6-1 and J usage is TRBJ2-7; TRBD2 agrees at 10 bases. This CDR3 spans 15 amino acids. Germline V gives CDR1 MNHNS, CDR2 SASEGT. Trimming removed 2 bases from V and 7 bases from J; junction bases left unmatched: 8. Here the CDR3 DNA reads TGTGCCAGCAGTGAAACTAGCGGGATCCTCTATGAGCAGTACTTA. It encodes CASSETSGILYEQYL.

The chain links TRBV19 to TRBJ1-5; no clear D. There are 14 residues in the CDR3. CDR1 is LNHDA and CDR2 is SQIVND in the germline V gene (reference sequence). V was shortened by 4 bases and J by 5 bases, with 12 bases between the two germline ends. The DNA of the CDR3 is TGTGCCAGTAGTAAGGACCGCTTAGATCAGCCCCAGCATTTT. The encoded protein is CASSKDRLDQPQHF.

On this clonotype itself: A read error may account for a junction end that differs from germline. V is TRBV6-5 and J is TRBJ1-5, with 8 bases matching TRBD1. Germline values: CDR1 MNHEY, CDR2 SVGAGI. This CDR3 comprises 14 residues. The CDR3 bases are TGTGCCAGCAGTAGGACAGGGTGGGCTCAGTCCCAGCATTTT. It translates to CASSRTGWAQSQHF.

The genes are TRBV9 and TRBJ1-5; the match to TRBD1 covers 10 bases. The CDR3 sequence is 19 residues long. Germline V gene lookup returns CDR1 SGDLS and CDR2 YYNGEE. Germline trimming cut 6 bases from V and 3 bases from J; bases unmatched to any gene: 18. This CDR3 is CASIPIPRDRGSTNQPQHF. In DNA form, the CDR3 reads TGTGCCAGCATCCCGATCCCCCGGGACAGGGGATCTACCAATCAGCCCCAGCATTTT.

The genes are TRBV12-3 or TRBV12-4 and TRBJ2-6; TRBD1 aligns across 11 bases. The CDR3 is 19 amino acids. V shed 10 bases, J shed 1 base, and the junction held 15 bases outside the gene matches. The CDR3 is CANGPRDRGLLSGANVLTF. CDR3 in DNA: TGTGCCAACGGTCCCCGGGACAGGGGGTTATTATCTGGGGCCAACGTCCTGACTTTC.

This clonotype was counted ten times or more. The rearrangement joins TRBV6-1 to TRBJ1-2, with TRBD1 matching over 9 bases. V lost 2 bases to trimming and J lost 8 bases; unmatched junction nucleotides: 9. Germline V gene lookup returns CDR1 MNHNS and CDR2 SASEGT. The CDR3 totals 15 residues. This chain's CDR3 is CASSENLQGAWGYTF. The CDR3 region has the DNA TGTGCCAGCAGTGAAAATCTACAGGGGGCTTGGGGCTACACCTTC.